This T cell receptor beta chain originates from a study of radiotherapy plus CTLA-4 blockade in lung cancer. As for the study in general: Objective responses occurred in around 18% of patients; 25% to 35% had disease control.

Study-wide points: Expansion of tumor-derived TCR clones was observed in blood after radiotherapy plus ipilimumab. Early blood T cell clone dynamics reportedly forecast response best, with interferon-beta.

Clones were sequenced by immunoSEQ multiplex PCR, and TCRdb holds only the in-frame ones, with some missing. This table has some 96,000 clones, around 90% appearing once. As concerns this clone: Its cognate antigen is unknown.

Losses at the gene ends were 0 bases for V and 3 bases for J; bases not matched to a gene: 3. Germline CDR1 and CDR2: SGDLS and YYNGEE. CDR3 size: 15 residues. Patients in the study, people with chemo-refractory metastatic non-small-cell lung cancer, received focal radiation plus ipilimumab CTLA-4 blockade. J is TRBJ2-7 and V is TRBV9, with 10 bases that match TRBD2. The TCR was taken from a human donor with non-small cell lung cancer that progressed on radiotherapy plus ipilimumab. This material consisted of peripheral blood, taken from a patient treated with radiotherapy plus ipilimumab. In nucleotides, the CDR3 is TGTGCCAGCAGCGTAGCGGGGACTAGCGACTACGAGCAGTACTTC. Its protein is CASSVAGTSDYEQYF.